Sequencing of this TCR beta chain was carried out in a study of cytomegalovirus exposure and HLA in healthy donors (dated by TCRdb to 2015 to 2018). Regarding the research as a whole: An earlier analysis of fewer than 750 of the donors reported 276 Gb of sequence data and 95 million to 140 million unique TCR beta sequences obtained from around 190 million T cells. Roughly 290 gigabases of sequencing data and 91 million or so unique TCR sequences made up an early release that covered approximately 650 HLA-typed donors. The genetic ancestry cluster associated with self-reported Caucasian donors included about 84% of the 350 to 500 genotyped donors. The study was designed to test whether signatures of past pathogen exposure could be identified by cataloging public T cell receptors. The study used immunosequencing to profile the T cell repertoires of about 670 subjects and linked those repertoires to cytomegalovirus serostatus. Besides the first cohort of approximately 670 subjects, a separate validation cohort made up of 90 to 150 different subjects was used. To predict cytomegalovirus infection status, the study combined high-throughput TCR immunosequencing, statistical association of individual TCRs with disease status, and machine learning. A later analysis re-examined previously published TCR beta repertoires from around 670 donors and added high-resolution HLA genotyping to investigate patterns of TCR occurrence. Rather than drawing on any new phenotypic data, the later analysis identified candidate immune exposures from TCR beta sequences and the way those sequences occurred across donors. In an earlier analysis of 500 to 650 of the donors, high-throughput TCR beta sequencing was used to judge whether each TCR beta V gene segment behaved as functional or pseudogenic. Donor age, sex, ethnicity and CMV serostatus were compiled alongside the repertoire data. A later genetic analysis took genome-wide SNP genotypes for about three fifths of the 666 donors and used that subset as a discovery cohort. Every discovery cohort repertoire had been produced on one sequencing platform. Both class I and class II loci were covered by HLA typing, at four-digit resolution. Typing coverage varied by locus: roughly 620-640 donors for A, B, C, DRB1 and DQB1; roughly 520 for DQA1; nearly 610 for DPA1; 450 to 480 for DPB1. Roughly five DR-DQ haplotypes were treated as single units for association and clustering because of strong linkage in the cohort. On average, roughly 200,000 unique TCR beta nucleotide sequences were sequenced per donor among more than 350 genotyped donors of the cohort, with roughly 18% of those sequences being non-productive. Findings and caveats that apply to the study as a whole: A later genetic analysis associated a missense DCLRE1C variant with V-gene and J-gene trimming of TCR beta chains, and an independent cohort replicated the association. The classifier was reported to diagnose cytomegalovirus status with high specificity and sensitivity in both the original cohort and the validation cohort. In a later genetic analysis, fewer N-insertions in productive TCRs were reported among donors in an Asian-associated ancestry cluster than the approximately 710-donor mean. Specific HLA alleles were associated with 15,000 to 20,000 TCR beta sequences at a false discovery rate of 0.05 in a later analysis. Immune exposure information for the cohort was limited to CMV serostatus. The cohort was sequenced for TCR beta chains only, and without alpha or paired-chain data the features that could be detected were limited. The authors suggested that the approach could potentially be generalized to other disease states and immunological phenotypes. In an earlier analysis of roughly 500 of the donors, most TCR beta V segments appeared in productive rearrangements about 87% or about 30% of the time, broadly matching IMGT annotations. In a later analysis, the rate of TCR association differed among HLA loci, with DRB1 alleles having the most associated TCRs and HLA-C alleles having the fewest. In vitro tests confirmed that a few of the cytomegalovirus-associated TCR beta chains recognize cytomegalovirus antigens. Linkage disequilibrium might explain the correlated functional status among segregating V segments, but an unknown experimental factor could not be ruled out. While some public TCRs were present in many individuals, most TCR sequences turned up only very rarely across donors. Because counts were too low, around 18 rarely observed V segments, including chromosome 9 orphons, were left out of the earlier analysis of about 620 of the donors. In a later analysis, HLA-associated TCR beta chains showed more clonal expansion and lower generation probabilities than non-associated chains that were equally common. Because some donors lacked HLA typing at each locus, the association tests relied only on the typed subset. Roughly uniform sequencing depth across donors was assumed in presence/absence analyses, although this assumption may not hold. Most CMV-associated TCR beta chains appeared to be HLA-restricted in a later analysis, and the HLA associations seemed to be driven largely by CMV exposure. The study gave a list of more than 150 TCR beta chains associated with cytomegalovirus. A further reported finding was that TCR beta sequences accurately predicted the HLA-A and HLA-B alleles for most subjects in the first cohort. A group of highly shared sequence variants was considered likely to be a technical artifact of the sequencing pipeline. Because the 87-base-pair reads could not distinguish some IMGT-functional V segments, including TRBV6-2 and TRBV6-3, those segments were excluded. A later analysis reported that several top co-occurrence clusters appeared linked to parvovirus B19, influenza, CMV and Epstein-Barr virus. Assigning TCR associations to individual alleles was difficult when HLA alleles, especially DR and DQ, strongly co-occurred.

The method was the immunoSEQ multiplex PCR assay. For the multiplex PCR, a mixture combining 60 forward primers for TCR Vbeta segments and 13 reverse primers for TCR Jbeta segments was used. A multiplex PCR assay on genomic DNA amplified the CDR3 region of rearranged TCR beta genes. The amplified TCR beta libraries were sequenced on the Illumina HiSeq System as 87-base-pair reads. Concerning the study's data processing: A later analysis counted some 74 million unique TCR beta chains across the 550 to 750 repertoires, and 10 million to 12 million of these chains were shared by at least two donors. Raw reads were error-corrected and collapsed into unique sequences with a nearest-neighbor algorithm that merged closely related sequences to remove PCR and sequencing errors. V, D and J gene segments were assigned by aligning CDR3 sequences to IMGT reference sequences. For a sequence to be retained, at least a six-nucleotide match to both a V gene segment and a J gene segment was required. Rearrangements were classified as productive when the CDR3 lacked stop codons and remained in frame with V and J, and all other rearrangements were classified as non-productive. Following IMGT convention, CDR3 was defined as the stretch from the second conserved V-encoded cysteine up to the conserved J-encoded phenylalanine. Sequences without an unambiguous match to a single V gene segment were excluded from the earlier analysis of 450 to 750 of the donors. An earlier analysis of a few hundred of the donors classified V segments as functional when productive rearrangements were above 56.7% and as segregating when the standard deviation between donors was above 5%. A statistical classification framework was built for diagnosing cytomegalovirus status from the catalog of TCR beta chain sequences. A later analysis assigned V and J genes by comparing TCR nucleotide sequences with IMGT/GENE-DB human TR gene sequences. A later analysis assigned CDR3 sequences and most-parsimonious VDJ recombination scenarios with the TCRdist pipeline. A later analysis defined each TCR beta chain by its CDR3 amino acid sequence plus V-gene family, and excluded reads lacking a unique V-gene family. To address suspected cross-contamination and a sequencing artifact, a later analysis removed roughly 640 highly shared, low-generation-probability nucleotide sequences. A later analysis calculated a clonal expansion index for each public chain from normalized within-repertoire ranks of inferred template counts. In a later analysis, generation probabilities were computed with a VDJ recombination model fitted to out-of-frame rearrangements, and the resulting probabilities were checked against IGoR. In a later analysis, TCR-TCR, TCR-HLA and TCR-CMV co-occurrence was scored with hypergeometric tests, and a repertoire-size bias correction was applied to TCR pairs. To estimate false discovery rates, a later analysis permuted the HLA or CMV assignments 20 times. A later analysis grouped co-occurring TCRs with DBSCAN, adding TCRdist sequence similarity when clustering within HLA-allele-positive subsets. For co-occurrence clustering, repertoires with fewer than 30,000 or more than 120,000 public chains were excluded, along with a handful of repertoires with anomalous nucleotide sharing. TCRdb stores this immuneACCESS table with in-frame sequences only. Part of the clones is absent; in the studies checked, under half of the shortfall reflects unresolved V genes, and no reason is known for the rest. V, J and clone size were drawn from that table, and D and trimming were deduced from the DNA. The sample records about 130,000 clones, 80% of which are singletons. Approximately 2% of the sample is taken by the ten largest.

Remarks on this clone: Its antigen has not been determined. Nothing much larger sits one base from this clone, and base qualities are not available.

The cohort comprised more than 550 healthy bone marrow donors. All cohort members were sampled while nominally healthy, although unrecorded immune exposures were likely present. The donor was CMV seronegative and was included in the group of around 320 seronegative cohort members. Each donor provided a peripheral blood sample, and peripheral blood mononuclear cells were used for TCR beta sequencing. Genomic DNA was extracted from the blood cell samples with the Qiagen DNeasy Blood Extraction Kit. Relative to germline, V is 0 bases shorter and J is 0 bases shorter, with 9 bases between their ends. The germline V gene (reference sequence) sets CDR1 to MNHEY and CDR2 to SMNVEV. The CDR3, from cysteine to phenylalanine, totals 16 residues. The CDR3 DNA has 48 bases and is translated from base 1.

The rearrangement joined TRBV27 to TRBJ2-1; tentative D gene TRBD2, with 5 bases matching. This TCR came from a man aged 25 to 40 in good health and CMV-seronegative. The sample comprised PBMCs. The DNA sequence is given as TGTGCCAGCAGTTTATCAATAGCGACCTCCTACAATGAGCAGTTCTTC. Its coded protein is CASSLSIATSYNEQFF.